Shown below are 20 T cell receptor beta chains from a single sample sequenced in a study of T cells in Graves' hyperthyroidism and ophthalmopathy. Authors of the study amplified TCR beta CDR3 regions from RNA transcripts. Researchers ran a first-round RT-PCR on the TCR CDR3 using the HTBI primer set. In TCRdb, the multiplex PCR reads were re-called with MiXCR into one record per CDR3 protein. The sample lists around 440,000 distinct CDR3 sequences, 15% to 19% occurring once. Sample: blood. These TCRs come from a woman under 30 with Graves' hyperthyroidism.

The rearrangement joins TRBV7-9 to TRBJ2-7; D is perhaps TRBD2 (5 bases). V was shortened by 5 bases and J by 3 bases, with 17 bases between the two germline ends. The length of the CDR3 is 15 residues. Germline V CDR1 and CDR2: SEHNR, FQNEAQ (reference sequence). CDR3 sequence reads: CASSLGREGYYEQYF. The DNA of the CDR3 is TGTGCCAGCAGCCTAGGCCGGGAAGGATACTACGAGCAGTACTTC.

CDR3 sequence reads: CASSQDLAGAVNEQFF. The CDR3 coding sequence is TGTGCCAGCAGCCAAGATCTAGCGGGAGCTGTCAATGAGCAGTTCTTC. This chain connects TRBV3-1 to TRBJ2-1, with 10 bases matching TRBD2. After removal of 0 bases from V and 6 bases from J, the junction contained 5 bases not matched to a gene. CDR1 LGHDT and CDR2 YNNKEL come from the germline V gene (reference sequence). This CDR3 is 16 amino acids long.

The chain has TRBV7-3 and TRBJ2-2; 9 nucleotides line up with TRBD2. The trim removed 3 bases at V and 6 bases at J, leaving 8 bases unmatched. The CDR3 is 16 amino acids. CDR1 is SGHTA and CDR2 is FQGTGA in the germline V gene. The CDR3 sequence is CASSFGLAGVAGELFF. The CDR3 nucleotides read TGTGCCAGCAGCTTTGGGTTAGCGGGAGTGGCCGGGGAGCTGTTTTTT.

The chain links TRBV20-1 to TRBJ2-3; 10 nucleotides match TRBD2. J gave up 2 bases and V 3 bases, and 11 bases lay outside the gene matches. This CDR3 is built from 17 residues. Germline-derived CDR1 and CDR2 are DFQATT and SNEGSKA (reference sequence). CDR3: CSASFELAGLSTDTQYF. In DNA form, the CDR3 reads TGCAGTGCTAGCTTCGAACTAGCGGGATTGTCCACAGATACGCAGTATTTT.

There are many counts of this clonotype. This sequence joins TRBV6-2 or TRBV6-3 and TRBJ2-1; TRBD1 might be the D (5 bases). V lost 5 bases and J 5 bases, leaving 16 bases between the germline ends. Germline V gene sequence: CDR1 MNHEY, CDR2 SVGEGT. The CDR3 has 15 residues. Written as DNA, the CDR3 is TGTGCCAGCAGTCCGATCAAGGGGTATAACAATGAGCAGTTCTTC. Amino acids: CASSPIKGYNNEQFF.

The sample holds many counts of this clonotype. The chain employs TRBV12-3 or TRBV12-4 and TRBJ1-2; maybe TRBD1 (5 bases). The CDR3 covers 15 residues. With 4 bases removed from V and 4 bases from J, the gap between germline ends came to 16 bases. CDR3 sequence reads: CASSSGTGTTYGYTF. The CDR3 DNA is TGTGCCAGCAGTTCCGGGACGGGAACCACCTATGGCTACACCTTC.

This clonotype was found many times. The gene calls are TRBV28 and TRBJ1-2; 7 nucleotides line up with TRBD1. The CDR3 spans 15 residues. Germline V gene data show CDR1 as MDHEN and CDR2 as SYDVKM. V trimming: 6 bases; J trimming: 4 bases; junction bases outside the gene matches: 11. CDR3 sequence: CASRDPRGRIYGYTF. The CDR3 DNA reads as TGTGCCAGCAGGGACCCTAGGGGGCGGATCTATGGCTACACCTTC.

This CDR3 reads CASSWAFGSYNEQFF. Written as DNA, the CDR3 is TGTGCCAGTAGCTGGGCATTCGGCTCCTACAATGAGCAGTTCTTC. V is TRBV19 and J is TRBJ2-1; D not resolved. Germline CDR1 is LNHDA and CDR2 is SQIVND (reference sequence). Between the trimmed V and J ends, which lost 6 bases and 0 bases, there was a span of 12 bases. There are 15 residues in the CDR3.

This clonotype was counted a single time. The J gene is TRBJ1-2, the V gene TRBV5-1; a possible D gene is TRBD1 (5 bases). Between the trimmed V and J ends, which lost 0 bases and 3 bases, there was a span of 18 bases. The CDR3 totals 17 residues. The germline gives CDR1 SGHRS, CDR2 YFSETQ. The DNA of the CDR3 is TGCGCCAGCAGCTTGGCCGGGCAGGGTTCTTCGGACTATGGCTACACCTTC. Translation: CASSLAGQGSSDYGYTF. Filled out from reference TRBV5-1 and TRBJ1-2, the complete variable domain reads KAGVTQTPRYLIKTRGQQVTLSCSPISGHRSVSWYQQTPGQGLQFLFEYFSETQRNKGNFPGRFSGRQFSNSRSEMNVSTLELGDSALYLCASSLAGQGSSDYGYTFGSGTRLTVV.

This clonotype appeared many times. The chain combines TRBV2 with TRBJ2-6; D not resolved. The length of the CDR3 is 14 residues. Trimming removed 6 bases at V and 1 base at J, with 7 bases between. CDR1 and CDR2 from the germline V gene are SNHLY and FYNNEI. This CDR3 is CASRRSSGANVLTF. The CDR3 nucleotides are TGTGCCAGCAGGAGGTCATCTGGGGCCAACGTCCTGACTTTC.

The chain joins TRBV4-3 to TRBJ2-2, with TRBD2 identical over 7 bases. Germline values: CDR1 LGHNA, CDR2 YSLEER. CDR3 length: 17 amino acids. V dropped 4 bases and J dropped 2; count of bases not matched to a gene: 10. CDR3 DNA: TGCGCCAGCAGCCGACTCCCGGGACTACCTAACACCGGGGAGCTGTTTTTT. Translated: CASSRLPGLPNTGELFF.

The rearrangement uses TRBV7-3 and TRBJ2-1; D is ambiguous. Germline V CDR1 and CDR2: SGHTA, FQGTGA. CDR3 length: 12 residues. V was cut by 3 bases and J by 7 bases, with 7 bases left in between. CDR3 DNA: TGTGCCAGCAGCTTTACTCGTAATGAGCAGTTCTTC. Translated: CASSFTRNEQFF.

CDR3 amino acids: CSVEGLSGGPQETQYF. CDR3 nucleotide sequence: TGCAGCGTTGAGGGGCTAAGCGGGGGCCCCCAAGAGACCCAGTACTTC. V is TRBV29-1 and J is TRBJ2-5, with 8 bases identical to TRBD2. V lost 3 bases, J lost 1 base, and 10 bases stayed unmatched. The CDR3 contains 16 residues. The germline CDR1 and CDR2 sequences are SQVTM and ANQGSEA.

The chain links TRBV10-3 to TRBJ2-1; D is ambiguous. Germline assignment: CDR1 ENHRY and CDR2 SYGVKD. The CDR3 is 12 residues long. Trimming cost V 2 bases and J 7 bases, with 6 bases left between them. Here the CDR3 reads CAISENLNEQFF. The CDR3 coding sequence is TGTGCCATCAGTGAGAATCTGAATGAGCAGTTCTTC.

The genes are TRBV2 and TRBJ1-4; 11 bases line up with TRBD1. The CDR3 consists of 16 residues. J gave up 5 bases and V 4 bases, and 6 bases lay outside the gene matches. Per the germline V gene, CDR1 is SNHLY and CDR2 is FYNNEI. For the CDR3, the DNA is TGTGCCAGCAGTGGAGGACAGGGGGCTTACAATGAAAAACTGTTTTTT. It translates to CASSGGQGAYNEKLFF.

This clonotype was counted many times. The chain uses TRBV11-2 and TRBJ1-1; 8 positions match TRBD1. The CDR3 has 16 amino acids. Germline CDR1 is SGHAT and CDR2 is FQNNGV. V lost 4 bases and J lost 7; bases outside the gene matches: 14. CDR3 amino acids: CASSSPKQGGPNEAFF. CDR3 in DNA: TGTGCCAGCAGCTCCCCAAAACAGGGGGGACCCAATGAAGCTTTCTTT.

The table lists this clonotype with many counts. V usage is TRBV7-9 and J usage is TRBJ2-7; 8 bases match TRBD2. Germline CDR1 SEHNR, CDR2 FQNEAQ (reference sequence). The CDR3 is 16 residues long. V shed 3 bases and J 0 bases; nucleotides not matched to a gene: 7. This CDR3 reads CASSFTSGLSSYEQYF. CDR3 DNA: TGTGCCAGCAGCTTTACTAGCGGACTAAGCTCCTACGAGCAGTACTTC.

J is TRBJ1-6 and V is TRBV4-2; D possibly corresponds to TRBD1 (5 bases). Trimming shortened V by 1 base and J by 3 bases, and 10 bases separated the two germline ends. The CDR3 extends over 16 amino acids. Germline CDR1 and CDR2: LGHNA and YNFKEQ. Here the CDR3 reads CASSQGPDNYNSPLHF. CDR3 sequence (DNA): TGTGCCAGCAGCCAAGGCCCGGACAACTATAATTCACCCCTCCACTTT.

This clonotype has a count of ten or more. This chain uses TRBV4-2 with TRBJ2-7; D is uncertain. Germline V gene lookup returns CDR1 LGHNA and CDR2 YNFKEQ. The length of the CDR3 is 14 residues. Trimming stripped 3 bases from V and 7 bases from J, with 16 bases between. CDR3 protein: CASSHPGALREQYF. CDR3 DNA sequence: TGTGCCAGCAGCCATCCAGGAGCTCTCCGTGAGCAGTACTTC.

The chain is built from TRBV4-1 and TRBJ1-4, with D perhaps matching TRBD1 (6 bases). Germline CDR1 reads MGHRA; CDR2 reads YSYEKL. V lost 1 base and J 5 bases, leaving 11 bases between the germline ends. The length of the CDR3 is 15 residues. For the CDR3, the DNA is TGCGCCAGCAGCCAAGGGAGGGGGGGCAATGAAAAACTGTTTTTT. It encodes CASSQGRGGNEKLFF.